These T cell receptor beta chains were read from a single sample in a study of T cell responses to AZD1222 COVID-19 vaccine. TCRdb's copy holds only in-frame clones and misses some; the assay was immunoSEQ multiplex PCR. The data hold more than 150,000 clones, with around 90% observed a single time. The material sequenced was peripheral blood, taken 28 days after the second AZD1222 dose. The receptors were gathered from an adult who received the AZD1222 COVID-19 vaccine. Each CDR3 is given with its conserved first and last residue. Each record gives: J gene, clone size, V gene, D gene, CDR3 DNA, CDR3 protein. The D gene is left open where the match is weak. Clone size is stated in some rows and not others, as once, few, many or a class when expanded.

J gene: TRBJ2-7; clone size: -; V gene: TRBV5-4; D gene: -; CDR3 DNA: TGTGCCAGCAGCTTGGGGAACTTCCGGGACACGGACTACGAGCAGTACTTC; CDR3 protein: CASSLGNFRDTDYEQYF
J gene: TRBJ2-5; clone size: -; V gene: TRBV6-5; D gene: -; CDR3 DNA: TGTGCCAGCAGTTACCAGGACAGTCGACAAGAGACCCAGTACTTC; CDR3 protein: CASSYQDSRQETQYF
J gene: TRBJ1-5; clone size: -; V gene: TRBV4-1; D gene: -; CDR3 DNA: TGCGCCAGCAGCCAAGACAGAAATAGCAATCAGCCCCAGCATTTT; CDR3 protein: CASSQDRNSNQPQHF
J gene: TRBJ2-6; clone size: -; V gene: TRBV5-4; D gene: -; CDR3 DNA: TGTGCCAGCAGCCTATGGGGAGGGGGCCTCTCTGGGGCCAACGTCCTGACTTTC; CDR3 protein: CASSLWGGGLSGANVLTF
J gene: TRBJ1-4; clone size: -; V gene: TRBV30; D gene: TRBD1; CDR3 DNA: TGTGCCTGGAGCTCCGGGACAGGGAATGAAAAACTGTTTTTT; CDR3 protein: CAWSSGTGNEKLFF
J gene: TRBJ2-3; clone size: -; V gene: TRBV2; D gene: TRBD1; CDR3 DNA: TGTGCCAGCAGTGGGGGGACAGGGGCTGGAGATACGCAGTATTTT; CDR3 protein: CASSGGTGAGDTQYF
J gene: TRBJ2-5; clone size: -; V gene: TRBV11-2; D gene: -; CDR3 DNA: TGTGCCAGCAGCTCAATCCCCGGGCGGAAAGAGACCCAGTACTTC; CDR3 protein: CASSSIPGRKETQYF
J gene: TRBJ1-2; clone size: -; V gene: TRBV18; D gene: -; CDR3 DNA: TGTGCCAGCTCACCACCGGGGGATGGCTACACCTTC; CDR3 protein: CASSPPGDGYTF
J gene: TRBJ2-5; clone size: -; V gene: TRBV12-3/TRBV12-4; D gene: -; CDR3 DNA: TGTGCCAGCAGTTTACTCCGGGAGACCCAGTACTTC; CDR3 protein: CASSLLRETQYF
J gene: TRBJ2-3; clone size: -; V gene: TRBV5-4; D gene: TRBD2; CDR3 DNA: TGTGCCAGCAGCCGCGGGGGTGGCGGAAGCACAGATACGCAGTATTTT; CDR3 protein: CASSRGGGGSTDTQYF
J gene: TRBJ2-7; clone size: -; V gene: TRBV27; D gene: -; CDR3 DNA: TGTGCCAGCAGTTTAGGTCCCAGTAGTTCCTACGAGCAGTACTTC; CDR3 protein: CASSLGPSSSYEQYF
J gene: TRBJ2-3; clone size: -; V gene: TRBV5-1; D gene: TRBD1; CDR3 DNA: TGCGCCAGCAGCTTAGTCGGGACAGGGAACACAGATACGCAGTATTTT; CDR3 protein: CASSLVGTGNTDTQYF
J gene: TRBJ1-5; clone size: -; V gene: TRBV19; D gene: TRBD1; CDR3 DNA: TGTGCCAGTTGCGGGACAGGGGGCGAGCAGCCCCAGCATTTT; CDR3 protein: CASCGTGGEQPQHF
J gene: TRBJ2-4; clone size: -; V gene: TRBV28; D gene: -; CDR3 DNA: TGTGCCAGCAGTTTAGCCAAAAACATTCAGTACTTC; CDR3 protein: CASSLAKNIQYF
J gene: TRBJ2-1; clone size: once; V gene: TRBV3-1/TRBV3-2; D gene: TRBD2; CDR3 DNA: TGTGCCAGCAGCTACCGTATAGCGGGGGTGACGACCGGGGAGCAGTTCTTC; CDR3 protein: CASSYRIAGVTTGEQFF
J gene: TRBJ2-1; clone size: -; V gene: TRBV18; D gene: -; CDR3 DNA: TGTGCCAGCTCAGTAGGGGTCAGCTCCTACAATGAGCAGTTCTTC; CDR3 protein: CASSVGVSSYNEQFF
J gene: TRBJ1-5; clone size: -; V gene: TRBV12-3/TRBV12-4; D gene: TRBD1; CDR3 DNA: TGTGCCAGCAGTACAGGGGTCTCTCAGCCCCAGCATTTT; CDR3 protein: CASSTGVSQPQHF
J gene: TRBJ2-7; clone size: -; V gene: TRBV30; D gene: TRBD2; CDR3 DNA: TGTGCCTGGAGTCAATGGGGGGGAACCTCCTACGAGCAGTACTTC; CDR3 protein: CAWSQWGGTSYEQYF
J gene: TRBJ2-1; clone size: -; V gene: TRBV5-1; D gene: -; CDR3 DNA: TGCGCCAGCAGCCCTCGGGTTGGTGGGACCAATGAGCAGTTCTTC; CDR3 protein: CASSPRVGGTNEQFF
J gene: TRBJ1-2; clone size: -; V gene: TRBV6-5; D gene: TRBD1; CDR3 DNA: TGTGCCAGCACCCCGACAGGGAGATACTATGGCTACACCTTC; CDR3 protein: CASTPTGRYYGYTF
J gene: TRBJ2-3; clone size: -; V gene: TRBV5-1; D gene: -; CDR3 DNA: TGCGCCAGCAGCTTGGCGACAGGATCCACAGATACGCAGTATTTT; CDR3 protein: CASSLATGSTDTQYF
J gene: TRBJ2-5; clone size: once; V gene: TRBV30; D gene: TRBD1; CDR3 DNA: TGTGCCTGGAGGGGGACAGGGATTGAGACCCAGTACTTC; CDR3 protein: CAWRGTGIETQYF
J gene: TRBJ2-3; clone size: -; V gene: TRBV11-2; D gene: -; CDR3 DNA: TGTGCCAGCAGCTTAGGCGCCCCCACAGATACGCAGTATTTT; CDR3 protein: CASSLGAPTDTQYF
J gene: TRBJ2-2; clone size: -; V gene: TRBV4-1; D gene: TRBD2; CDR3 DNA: TGCGCCAGCAGCCAGACTAGCGGTACCGGGGAGCTGTTTTTT; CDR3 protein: CASSQTSGTGELFF
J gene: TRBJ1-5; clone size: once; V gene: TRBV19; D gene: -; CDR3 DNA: TGTGCCAGTAGTCCCCGATCGGGGGGCGGTCAGCCCCAGCATTTT; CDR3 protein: CASSPRSGGGQPQHF
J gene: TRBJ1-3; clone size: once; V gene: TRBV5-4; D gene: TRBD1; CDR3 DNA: TGTGCCAGCAGCTTGGGGGGACAGCTCGGAAACACCATATATTTT; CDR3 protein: CASSLGGQLGNTIYF
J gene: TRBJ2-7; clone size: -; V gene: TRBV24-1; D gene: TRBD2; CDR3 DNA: TGTGCCACCAGTGATTCTAGCGGGAGGAACTACGAGCAGTACTTC; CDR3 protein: CATSDSSGRNYEQYF
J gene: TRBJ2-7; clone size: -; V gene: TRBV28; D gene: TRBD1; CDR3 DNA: TGTGCCAGCAGCTCCGGTGGGGCAGGGGGATACGAGCAGTACTTC; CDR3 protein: CASSSGGAGGYEQYF
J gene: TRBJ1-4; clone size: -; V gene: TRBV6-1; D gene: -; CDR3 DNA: TGTGCCAGCAGTGGAACCCTCCGGACAGCCACTAATGAAAAACTGTTTTTT; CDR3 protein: CASSGTLRTATNEKLFF
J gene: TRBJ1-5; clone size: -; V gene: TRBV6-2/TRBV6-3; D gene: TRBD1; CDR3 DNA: TGTGCCAGCAGTTACTCGAAGGTGGGACAGGGACCATATAGCAATCAGCCCCAGCATTTT; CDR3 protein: CASSYSKVGQGPYSNQPQHF
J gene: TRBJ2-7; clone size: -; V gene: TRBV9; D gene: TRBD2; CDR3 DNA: TGTGCCAGCAGCGTTTGGACTAGCGGCGAGCAGTACTTC; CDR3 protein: CASSVWTSGEQYF
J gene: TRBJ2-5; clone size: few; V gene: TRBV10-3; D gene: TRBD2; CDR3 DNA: TGTGCCATCAGGCCGAATAGCGGGGGCGCGGGGGAGACCCAGTACTTC; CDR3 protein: CAIRPNSGGAGETQYF
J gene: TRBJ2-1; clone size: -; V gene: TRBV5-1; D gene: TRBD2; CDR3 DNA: TGCGCCAGCAGCGCATGGACTAGCGGGAGCTACAATGAGCAGTTCTTC; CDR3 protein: CASSAWTSGSYNEQFF
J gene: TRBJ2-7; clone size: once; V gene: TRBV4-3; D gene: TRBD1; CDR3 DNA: TGCGCCAGCAGCCAAGGATTACCGGGACAGGCTACCTACGAGCAGTACTTC; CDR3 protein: CASSQGLPGQATYEQYF
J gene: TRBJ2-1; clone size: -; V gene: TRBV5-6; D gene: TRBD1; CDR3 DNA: TGTGCCAGCATGGCCGGGACAGCCTACAATGAGCAGTTCTTC; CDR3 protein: CASMAGTAYNEQFF
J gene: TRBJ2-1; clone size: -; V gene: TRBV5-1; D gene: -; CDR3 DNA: TGCGCCAGCAGCCTTGGATCCGGGGGCGATTACAATGAGCAGTTCTTC; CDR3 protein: CASSLGSGGDYNEQFF
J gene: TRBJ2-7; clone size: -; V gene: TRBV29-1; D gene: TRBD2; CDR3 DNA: TGCAGCGTTGAAGATAGGGTAGCGGGAAGTGAGCAGTACTTC; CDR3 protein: CSVEDRVAGSEQYF
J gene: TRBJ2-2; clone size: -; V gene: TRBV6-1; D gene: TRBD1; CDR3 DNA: TGTGCCAGCAGTGATAGGGGACAGGGGCCCGGGGAGCTGTTTTTT; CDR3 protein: CASSDRGQGPGELFF
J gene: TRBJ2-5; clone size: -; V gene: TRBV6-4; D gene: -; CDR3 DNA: TGTGCCAGCAGTGACTCGAGTCTCCTGGAGACCCAGTACTTC; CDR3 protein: CASSDSSLLETQYF
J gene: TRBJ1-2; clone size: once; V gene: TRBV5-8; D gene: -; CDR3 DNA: TGTGCCAGCAGCTTGTGGGGGGGAGAGACTAACTATGGCTACACCTTC; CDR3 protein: CASSLWGGETNYGYTF
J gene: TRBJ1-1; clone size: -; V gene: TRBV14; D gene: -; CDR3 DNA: TGTGCCAGCAGCCAAGACTTCAGTTGGGTAGCTTTCTTT; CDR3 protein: CASSQDFSWVAFF
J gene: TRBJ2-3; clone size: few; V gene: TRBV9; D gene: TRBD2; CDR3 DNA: TGTGCCAGCAGCCTCGGGGCTAGCGGGAACACAGATACGCAGTATTTT; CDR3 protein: CASSLGASGNTDTQYF
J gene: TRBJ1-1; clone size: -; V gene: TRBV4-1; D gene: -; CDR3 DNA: TGCGCCAGCAGCCAAGAAGGGGGAATCGGGACTGAAGCTTTCTTT; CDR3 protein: CASSQEGGIGTEAFF
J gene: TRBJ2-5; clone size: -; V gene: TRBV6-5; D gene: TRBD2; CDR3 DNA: TGTGCCAGCAGTTATGGACTAGCGGGGAGGGAGACCCAGTACTTC; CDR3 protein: CASSYGLAGRETQYF
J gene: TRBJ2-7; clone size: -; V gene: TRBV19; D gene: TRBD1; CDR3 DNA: TGTGCCAGTAGTATTGGGCCGGACAGGGGGCGCGAGCAGTACTTC; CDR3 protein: CASSIGPDRGREQYF
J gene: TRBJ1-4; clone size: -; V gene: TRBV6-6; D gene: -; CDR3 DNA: TGTGCCAGCAGTCGCCACCACAGGGTCTCTAATGAAAAACTGTTTTTT; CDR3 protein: CASSRHHRVSNEKLFF
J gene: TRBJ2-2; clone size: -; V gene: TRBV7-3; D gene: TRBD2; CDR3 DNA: TGTGCCAGCAGCTTAAGGACTAGCGGGGGCCCGAACACCGGGGAGCTGTTTTTT; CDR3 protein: CASSLRTSGGPNTGELFF
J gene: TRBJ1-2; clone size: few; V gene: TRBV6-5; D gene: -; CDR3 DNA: TGTGCCAGCAGTTACGCAGGTGGATATGGCTACACCTTC; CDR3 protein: CASSYAGGYGYTF
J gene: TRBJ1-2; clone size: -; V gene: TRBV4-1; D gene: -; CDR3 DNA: TGCGCCAGCAGCCAGGGGGGGTTAAGGACAGCCTTCCTCAACTATGGCTACACCTTC; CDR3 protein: CASSQGGLRTAFLNYGYTF
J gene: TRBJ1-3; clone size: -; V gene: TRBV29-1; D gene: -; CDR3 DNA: TGCAGCGTATTACTAGCGGATTCTGGAAACACCATATATTTT; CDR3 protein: CSVLLADSGNTIYF
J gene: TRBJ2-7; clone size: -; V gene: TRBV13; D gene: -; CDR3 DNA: TGTGCCAGCAGCTTCGGGGACTTCGAGCAGTACTTC; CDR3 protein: CASSFGDFEQYF
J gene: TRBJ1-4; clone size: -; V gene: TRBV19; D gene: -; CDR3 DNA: TGTGCCAGTAGTATAGGCGACCAGCCTAATGAAAAACTGTTTTTT; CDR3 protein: CASSIGDQPNEKLFF
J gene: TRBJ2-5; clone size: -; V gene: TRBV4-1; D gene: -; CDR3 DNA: TGCGCCAGCAGCCAATCTATTTCCGAAGAGACCCAGTACTTC; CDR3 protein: CASSQSISEETQYF
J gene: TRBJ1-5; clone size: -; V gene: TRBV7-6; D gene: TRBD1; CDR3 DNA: TGTGCCAGCAGCATCACAGGGGATCAGCCCCAGCATTTT; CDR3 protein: CASSITGDQPQHF
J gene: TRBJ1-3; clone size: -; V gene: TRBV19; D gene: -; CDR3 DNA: TGTGCCAGTAGATCTCAGGGGACCTCTGGAAACACCATATATTTT; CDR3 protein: CASRSQGTSGNTIYF
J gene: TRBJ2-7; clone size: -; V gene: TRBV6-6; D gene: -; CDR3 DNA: TGTGCCAGCAGTTACTCTCAGACAGCCTCCTACGAGCAGTACTTC; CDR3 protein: CASSYSQTASYEQYF
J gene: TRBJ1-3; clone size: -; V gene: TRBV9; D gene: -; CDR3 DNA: TGTGCCAGCAGCGTGGGCAGCTCTGGAAACACCATATATTTT; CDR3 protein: CASSVGSSGNTIYF
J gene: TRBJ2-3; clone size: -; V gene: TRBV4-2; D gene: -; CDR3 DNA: TGTGCCAGCAGCCAAGATTCGGCATGGTCTGATACGCAGTATTTT; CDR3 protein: CASSQDSAWSDTQYF